This T cell receptor beta chain was captured by sequencing in a study of identical twins. General study points: Researchers reported excess low generation probability among twin-shared out-of-frame alpha sequences.

This clonotype was found many times. Its matching antigen is unknown. The CDR3 consists of 17 residues. V was pared by 4 bases and J by 0 bases, with 9 bases of the junction left unmatched. The germline CDR1 and CDR2 sequences are MDHEN and SYDVKM. Unique molecular identifiers were present on the cDNA, which also gained a universal primer site by template switching. TCRdb passed the 5' RACE reads through MiXCR, listing each CDR3 protein once. The sample contains 220,000 or so distinct CDR3 sequences, about 7% of which appear only once. The same sample was also studied in work on yellow fever vaccine responses in identical twins. Per that paper: Twins reportedly appeared to share part of their vaccine T cell response while keeping part individual.

The receptor's source is a woman aged 18 to 35 in good health. Sequences were obtained from memory (CD45RO+) T cells sorted from blood. The chain recombines TRBV28 with TRBJ2-1, with 7 bases fitting TRBD1. The CDR3 DNA is TGTGCCAGCAGTTCAGCCCAACAGGGGTCCTCCTACAATGAGCAGTTCTTC. Amino acids: CASSSAQQGSSYNEQFF.